Each of the 19 T cell receptor beta chains below was sequenced from the same sample in a study of T cells in Graves' hyperthyroidism and ophthalmopathy. The investigators amplified TCR beta CDR3 regions from RNA transcripts. With the HTBI primer set, the TCR CDR3 went through a first round of RT-PCR. TCRdb used MiXCR to reprocess the multiplex PCR reads, holding one entry per CDR3 protein. The sample yields hundreds of thousands of distinct CDR3 sequences, 40% to 55% seen once. The specimen sequenced was peripheral blood or thyroid tissue (not recorded which). Every receptor here comes from an adult man with Graves' disease, either hyperthyroidism or ophthalmopathy (not recorded which).

The table lists this clonotype with a few counts. The chain employs TRBV6-5 and TRBJ1-5; no firm D call. Between the trimmed V and J ends, which lost 4 bases and 0 bases, there was a span of 7 bases. The CDR3 is 14 amino acids. The V gene's germline CDR1 is MNHEY and CDR2 SVGAGI. CDR3 nucleotide sequence: TGTGCCAGCAGTTGGATCGATAGCAATCAGCCCCAGCATTTT. Amino acid sequence: CASSWIDSNQPQHF.

This clonotype was seen repeatedly, ten times or more. The chain has TRBV29-1 and TRBJ1-1; D ambiguous. V was shortened by 0 bases and J by 0 bases, with 8 bases between the two germline ends. Germline loops: CDR1 SQVTM, CDR2 ANQGSEA. The CDR3 is 14 amino acids. The CDR3 here is CSVEDPRMNTEAFF. In DNA form, the CDR3 reads TGCAGCGTTGAAGATCCACGGATGAACACTGAAGCTTTCTTT.

To note about this clonotype: Being one base from a much bigger clone, this may be a read error. V is TRBV7-9 and J is TRBJ2-7; D could derive from TRBD1 or TRBD2 (5 bases each). CDR1 is SEHNR, CDR2 FQNEAQ, per germline (reference sequence). The CDR3 consists of 15 residues. Trimming removed 1 base from V and 5 bases from J, with 15 bases in between. CDR3 sequence: CASSLVGTLVHEQYF. In nucleotides, the CDR3 is TGTGCCAGCAGCTTAGTCGGGACCCTCGTACACGAGCAGTACTTC.

Many counts were recorded for this clonotype. The chain joins TRBV29-1 to TRBJ2-7; 7 bases match TRBD1. Germline V CDR1 and CDR2: SQVTM, ANQGSEA. The CDR3 length is 13 residues. Trimming at V came to 1 base and at J to 3 bases, leaving 3 bases not matched to a gene. CDR3 nucleotide sequence: TGCAGCGTTGAAGGGACAGGATTCTACGAGCAGTACTTC. Translation gives CSVEGTGFYEQYF.

J is TRBJ1-2 and V is TRBV7-6; possible D gene TRBD1, 6 bases. In germline, CDR1 is SGHVS, CDR2 FNYEAQ. V lost 3 bases to trimming and J lost 7 bases, with 15 bases between them. This CDR3 has 14 amino acids. The DNA of the CDR3 is TGTGCCAGCAGCTTGGGACACGAGATGGGTGGCTACACCTTC. Its protein product is CASSLGHEMGGYTF. Using reference TRBV7-6 and TRBJ1-2 for the parts outside the CDR3, the full variable domain is GAGVSQSPRYKVTKRGQDVALRCDPISGHVSLYWYRQALGQGPEFLTYFNYEAQQDKSGLPNDRFSAERPEGSISTLTIQRTEQRDSAMYRCASSLGHEMGGYTFGSGTRLTVV.

The chain's CDR3 is CATRQGASYNQPQHF. The CDR3 DNA sequence: TGTGCCACCAGACAGGGGGCTTCATACAATCAGCCCCAGCATTTT. The V gene is TRBV24-1, the J gene TRBJ1-5; 9 bases fit TRBD1. Per the germline V gene, CDR1 is KGHDR and CDR2 is SFDVKD. The CDR3 is made up of 15 amino acids. J lost 3 bases, V lost 7 bases, and 6 bases had no gene match.

This clonotype was picked up many times. The chain uses TRBV5-1 and TRBJ1-1; D gene ambiguous. This CDR3 is 14 amino acids long. V was clipped by 0 bases and J by 3 bases, with 9 bases between them. Germline V gene sequence: CDR1 SGHRS, CDR2 YFSETQ. The CDR3 sequence: CASSLAAGDTEAFF. In nucleotides, the CDR3 is TGCGCCAGCAGCTTGGCCGCCGGTGACACTGAAGCTTTCTTT.

The gene calls are TRBV10-1 and TRBJ1-4; D ambiguous. Germline assignment: CDR1 WNHNN and CDR2 SYGVQD (reference sequence). The CDR3 has 13 residues. Trimming removed 6 bases at V and 6 bases at J, with 11 bases between. The CDR3 protein is CASSKGRDEKLFF. CDR3 DNA sequence: TGCGCCAGCAGCAAGGGTAGGGATGAAAAACTGTTTTTT.

In this sample, this clonotype turned up a few times. The chain employs TRBV28 and TRBJ2-5, with a possible D match to TRBD1 (5 bases). CDR1 and CDR2 (germline): MDHEN, SYDVKM. This CDR3 is 14 amino acids long. Trimming left V 4 bases short and J 2 bases short, with 11 bases between. The CDR3 sequence is CASSWGRPQETQYF. In DNA form, the CDR3 reads TGTGCCAGCAGTTGGGGCAGACCACAAGAGACCCAGTACTTC.

The chain joins TRBV29-1 to TRBJ1-1; perhaps TRBD1 as D (5 bases). Germline values: CDR1 SQVTM, CDR2 ANQGSEA. V lost 6 bases and J 7 bases, leaving 12 bases between the germline ends. This CDR3 has 11 amino acids. CDR3 region: CSVVTGGEAFF. The CDR3 nucleotides read TGCAGCGTCGTGACGGGGGGTGAAGCTTTCTTT. The variable domain in full, with the rest retrieved from reference TRBV29-1 and TRBJ1-1, is SAVISQKPSRDICQRGTSLTIQCQVDSQVTMMFWYRQQPGQSLTLIATANQGSEATYESGFVIDKFPISRPNLTFSTLTVSNMSPEDSSIYLCSVVTGGEAFFGQGTRLTVV.

J is TRBJ1-4 and V is TRBV6-1; D not resolved. The CDR3 runs 15 residues. Trimming shortened V by 1 base and J by 0 bases, and 6 bases separated the two germline ends. The germline gives CDR1 MNHNS, CDR2 SASEGT. This CDR3 reads CASSEGASTNEKLFF. The CDR3 DNA follows: TGTGCCAGCAGTGAAGGTGCATCAACTAATGAAAAACTGTTTTTT.

This clonotype occurred many times. This rearrangement joins TRBV2 to TRBJ1-1; D gene uncertain. V lost 7 bases and J 7 bases, leaving 13 bases between the germline ends. Germline CDR1 reads SNHLY; CDR2 reads FYNNEI. The length of the CDR3 is 12 residues. The DNA of the CDR3 is TGTGCCAGCACCCGATCAAAGCTTGAAGCTTTCTTT. Protein product: CASTRSKLEAFF.

This clonotype has a count of ten or more. The J gene is TRBJ1-3, the V gene TRBV2; no definite D call. This CDR3 is built from 13 residues. Germline V gene sequence: CDR1 SNHLY, CDR2 FYNNEI. Trimming took 6 bases from V and 4 from J, leaving 10 bases between them. The CDR3 DNA reads as TGTGCCAGCAGGTCCTCGGAGGGAAACACCATATATTTT. This encodes CASRSSEGNTIYF.

V usage is TRBV12-3 or TRBV12-4 and J usage is TRBJ2-7, with 9 bases that match TRBD2. V dropped 1 base and J dropped 4; count of bases not matched to a gene: 5. The CDR3 is 15 residues long. The CDR3 reads CASSLGSSGIYEQYF. In DNA, the CDR3 is TGTGCCAGCAGTTTAGGGTCTAGCGGGATATACGAGCAGTACTTC.

This clonotype was detected only a few times. The CDR3: CASSLASLHSPLHF. In DNA, the CDR3 is TGTGCCAGCAGTTTGGCCTCGTTACATTCACCCCTCCACTTT. The chain employs TRBV2 and TRBJ1-6, with D hard to call. Germline CDR1 reads SNHLY; CDR2 reads FYNNEI. This CDR3 is built from 14 residues. Trimming took 5 bases from V and 8 from J, leaving 13 bases between them.

This clonotype was picked up a small number of times. The chain employs TRBV12-3 or TRBV12-4 and TRBJ1-5; D not certain. Trimming took off 3 bases at V and 0 bases at J, with 6 bases between the two ends. The CDR3 has 14 amino acids. The CDR3 here is CASSFSLSNQPQHF. The CDR3 DNA follows: TGTGCCAGCAGTTTTTCCCTTAGCAATCAGCCCCAGCATTTT.

This chain links TRBV10-3 with TRBJ1-4; D perhaps matches TRBD1 (6 bases). V was shortened by 8 bases and J by 0 bases, with 10 bases between the two germline ends. Germline V CDR1 and CDR2: ENHRY, SYGVKD. The CDR3 has 14 amino acids. CDR3 DNA sequence: TGTGCCATCGGTCCAGGGGCAACTAATGAAAAACTGTTTTTT. Protein: CAIGPGATNEKLFF.

In this sample, this clonotype turned up many times. The V and J genes are TRBV5-1 and TRBJ1-1; D unclear. Germline V CDR1 and CDR2: SGHRS, YFSETQ. This CDR3 comprises 13 residues. V was shortened by 0 bases and J by 3 bases, with 6 bases between the two germline ends. CDR3 nucleotide sequence: TGCGCCAGCAGCTTGGTCTGGGACACTGAAGCTTTCTTT. Encoded protein: CASSLVWDTEAFF. Based on the CDR3 plus reference TRBV5-1 and TRBJ1-1, the full variable domain is KAGVTQTPRYLIKTRGQQVTLSCSPISGHRSVSWYQQTPGQGLQFLFEYFSETQRNKGNFPGRFSGRQFSNSRSEMNVSTLELGDSALYLCASSLVWDTEAFFGQGTRLTVV.

This clonotype was found a few times. V usage is TRBV2 and J usage is TRBJ1-2; possibly TRBD1 for D (5 bases). Germline loops: CDR1 SNHLY, CDR2 FYNNEI. Trimming took 6 bases from V and 6 from J, leaving 17 bases between them. This CDR3 comprises 14 residues. CDR3 nucleotides: TGTGCCAGCAGACAGGACTCCAGGTGGGATGGCTACACCTTC. This sequence encodes CASRQDSRWDGYTF.